Below, one TCR beta chain is given with its context. The CDR3 runs to 15 residues. Trimming took off 6 bases at V and 6 bases at J, with 15 bases between the two ends. From germline, CDR1 is SGHAT and CDR2 FQNNGV. The sample is drawn from a study of control samples from healthy donors and cancer patients. Here immunoSEQ multiplex PCR was the method, and the copy in TCRdb shows in-frame clones only, minus some. Seen here are 120,000 or so clones, roughly 90% observed once, and the top ten hold 2.5%. This chain connects TRBV11-2 to TRBJ1-6, with a possible D match to TRBD1 (6 bases). Sequencing used blood. The origin of this receptor is a man between 18 and 29 years old in good health. CDR3 sequence (DNA): TGTGCCAGCAGACCAGGGGTGGTGGGTAATTCACCCCTCCACTTT. Protein: CASRPGVVGNSPLHF.